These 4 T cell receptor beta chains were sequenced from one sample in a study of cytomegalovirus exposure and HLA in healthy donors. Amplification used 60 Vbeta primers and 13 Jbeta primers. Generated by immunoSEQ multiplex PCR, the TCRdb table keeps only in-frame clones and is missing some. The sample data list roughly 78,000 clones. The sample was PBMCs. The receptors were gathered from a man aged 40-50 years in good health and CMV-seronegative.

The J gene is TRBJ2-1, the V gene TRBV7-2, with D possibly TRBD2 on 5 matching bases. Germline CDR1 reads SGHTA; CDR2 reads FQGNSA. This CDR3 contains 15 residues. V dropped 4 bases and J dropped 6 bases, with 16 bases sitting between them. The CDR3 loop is CASSSTLGRFNEQFF. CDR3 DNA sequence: TGTGCCAGCAGCTCCACACTAGGCCGCTTCAATGAGCAGTTCTTC.

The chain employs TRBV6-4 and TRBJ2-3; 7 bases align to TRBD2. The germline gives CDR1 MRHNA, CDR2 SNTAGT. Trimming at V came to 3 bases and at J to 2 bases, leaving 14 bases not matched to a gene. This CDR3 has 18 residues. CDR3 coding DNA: TGTGCCAGCAGTGAAGGCCTCTTTCGCGCGGGGGACACAGATACGCAGTATTTT. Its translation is CASSEGLFRAGDTDTQYF.

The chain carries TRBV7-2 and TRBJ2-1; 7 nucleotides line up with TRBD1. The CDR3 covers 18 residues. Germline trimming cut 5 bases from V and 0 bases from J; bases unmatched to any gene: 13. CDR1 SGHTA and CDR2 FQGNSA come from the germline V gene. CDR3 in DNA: TGTGCCAGCAGCCGAAGATGGGACAGTGAAAGCTCCTACAATGAGCAGTTCTTC. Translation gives CASSRRWDSESSYNEQFF.

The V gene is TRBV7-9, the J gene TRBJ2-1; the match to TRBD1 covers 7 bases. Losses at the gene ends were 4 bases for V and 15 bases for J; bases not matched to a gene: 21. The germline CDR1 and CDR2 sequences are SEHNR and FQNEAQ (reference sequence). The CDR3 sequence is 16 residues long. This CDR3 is CASSYLTGFKVSSLFF. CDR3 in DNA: TGTGCCAGCAGCTACTTGACAGGGTTCAAAGTATCGAGTCTGTTCTTC.